The T cell receptor beta chain under discussion was sequenced for a study of vaccination effects on CD4 cells after COVID-19 (dated 2022 in TCRdb). Turning to the overall study: Post-vaccine samples across the study were collected a median of 72 days after the second dose, with a range of 14 to 241. SARS-CoV-2 spike-specific CD4+ TCR repertoires from before and after mRNA vaccination were compared in COVID-19 convalescent patients and in infection-naive vaccine recipients. The full study included around nine COVID-19 convalescent patients and a few SARS-CoV-2-naive healthy vaccine recipients. In the study, cultures from other donors were sequenced using the Oncomine TCR Beta short-read assay on an Illumina iSeq 100. The full study reports these points: Only a small number of convalescent patients were included, and no early post-infection timepoints were available, which limited the study. Among healthy vaccine recipients, nearly all vaccine-induced clones were SARS-CoV-2 mono-reactive, and only 1 of 255 was cross-reactive with common cold coronaviruses. At late post-vaccination timepoints, both infection-induced and vaccine-induced clones showed marked clonal contraction, consistent with waning T cell responses.

Receptor libraries were prepared by the immunoSEQ multiplex PCR assay. DNA from the cultured and isolated CD4+ T cells underwent TCR beta CDR3 sequencing. Per the source publication's procedure: The analysis removed non-productive TCR sequences, trimmed reads to the CDR3 region, and retained only CDR3s that were 7 or more amino acids long. Antigen-specific clonotypes were identified with the MANAFEST web app by comparing expansion in peptide wells against reference cultures. To be called positive, a clone needed expansion at FDR<0.05 compared with the reference and with all other wells, an odds ratio greater than 5, and a frequency greater than 0.1% in two replicate wells. Cross-reactive clonotypes were defined as significantly expanded in SARS-CoV-2 spike wells and in at least one common cold coronavirus spike condition. CDR3 similarity was assessed by Levenshtein distance with the stringdist R package, and unrooted trees were built with ape in R 3.6.1. The source is immuneACCESS, and TCRdb retained only in-frame sequences with V and J called. Part of the clones is not carried over; for the studies checked, unresolved V genes explain less than half of this, and the remainder is unexplained. The V and J calls and clone size come from that table; D and trimming were worked out from the DNA. The sample table holds about 80,000 clones, of which roughly 80% were seen once. The leading ten clones occupy roughly 1.2% of the sample.

Measured from the cysteine to the phenylalanine, the CDR3 is 18 residues long. Only the CDR3 part of the read is kept: 54 bases, read in frame from the first base. Trimming leaves V shorter by 4 bases and J shorter by 2 bases, with the junction holding 10 bases beyond the gene matches. Sequences SGHTA (CDR1) and FQGNSA (CDR2) are obtained from the germline V gene. The ViraFEST assay stimulated PBMC with viral peptide pools and then used TCR sequencing to identify antigen-specific CD4+ T cell clonotypes by expansion. After more than 9 days of culture, CD4+ T cells were isolated with the EasySep CD4+ T cell isolation kit. Participants received two doses of either the BNT162b2 or the mRNA-1273 mRNA SARS-CoV-2 vaccine. None of the healthy vaccine recipients had a prior SARS-CoV-2 infection, which was confirmed by nucleocapsid antibody tests that came back negative both before and after vaccination. Approximately 2 million PBMC per well were cultured with about 10 ug/ml peptides in IMDM containing 5% human AB serum, approximately 10 IU/ml IL-2 and gentamicin. Half of the culture medium was replaced with fresh IL-2-containing medium on days 3 and 7. Each peptide stimulation condition was cultured in triplicate wells unless otherwise noted. Using Ficoll-Paque Plus gradient centrifugation, PBMC were separated from whole blood and then either used fresh or cryopreserved at -140C. The spike proteins of SARS-CoV-2 and of the common cold coronaviruses HCoV-NL63, HCoV-OC43 and HCoV-229E were spanned by overlapping peptide pools. The QIAamp micro DNA kit was used to extract genomic DNA from the cultured CD4+ T cells.

With regard to this clone: Its antigen is still unknown. The input lacks base qualities; no much larger clone sits a single base away.

The sample here was CD4+ T cells from PBMCs cultured with HCoV-OC43 spike peptides, taken after COVID-19 vaccination. The meaning of the sample's cell subset or site label: HCoV-OC43 spike overlapping peptide pool stimulation. This receptor was taken from a human donor who received a COVID-19 vaccine. The receptor chain draws on TRBV7-2 and TRBJ2-3; 12 nucleotides in the junction match TRBD2. The CDR3 sequence is CASSSARTSGTATDTQYF. Read as DNA, the sequence is TGTGCCAGCAGCTCTGCTAGGACTAGCGGGACAGCCACAGATACGCAGTATTTT.